A selection of T cell receptor beta chains follows, all from one sample in a study of CD8 T cells in ankylosing spondylitis. TCRdb re-analysed the 5' RACE reads in MiXCR, keeping a single row per CDR3 protein. This sample has about 130,000 distinct CDR3 sequences, with 7% found just once. The material sequenced was blood, either unsorted or a sorted T cell fraction (not recorded which). These receptors all stem from a male donor with ankylosing spondylitis or in good health (not recorded which). CDR3s include the opening cysteine and the closing phenylalanine or tryptophan. D genes are given only for firm matches. Some rows have no size entry. The others give once, few or many, or a class for an expanded clone.

CDR3nt | CDR3aa | d_gene | abundance | j_gene | v_gene
TGTGCCAGCAGCTTATGGTTGAGGGAGGACACTGAAGCTTTCTTT | CASSLWLREDTEAFF | - | few | TRBJ1-1 | TRBV7-2
TGTGCCAGCAGCCAAGATAGGCTAGCGCGGGGGGAGCTGTTTTTT | CASSQDRLARGELFF | - | many | TRBJ2-2 | TRBV4-2
TGCAGCGTTGTGGGGGACAGGGGGCAAGGCAATGAGCAGTTCTTC | CSVVGDRGQGNEQFF | TRBD1 | many | TRBJ2-1 | TRBV29-1
TGCAGTGCTAGAGATCGGTTAAGGGGCACAGATACGCAGTATTTT | CSARDRLRGTDTQYF | - | many | TRBJ2-3 | TRBV20-1
TGTGCCATCAGTGAGCCAGGGATGGGGGGGACCTACGAGCAGTACTTC | CAISEPGMGGTYEQYF | TRBD2 | many | TRBJ2-7 | TRBV10-3
TGTGCCAGCAGTAGACCAACGAATCCGAACACCGGGGAGCTGTTTTTT | CASSRPTNPNTGELFF | - | few | TRBJ2-2 | TRBV21-1
TGTGCCAGCAGTGACGGAGAAAATCAGCCCCAGCATTTT | CASSDGENQPQHF | - | - | TRBJ1-5 | TRBV6-4
TGCAGCATACTAGCGCTGGGGGAGACCCAGTACTTC | CSILALGETQYF | TRBD2 | many | TRBJ2-5 | TRBV29-1
TGCAGTCTCCGAAAGGTGGGGAATAGCAATCAGCCCCAGCATTTT | CSLRKVGNSNQPQHF | - | many | TRBJ1-5 | TRBV20-1
TGTGCCAGCAGCCCCGAAGGGGTGTTGACCACTGAAGCTTTCTTT | CASSPEGVLTTEAFF | - | - | TRBJ1-1 | TRBV7-3
TGTGCCAGCAGTTTTCTGGAGGGTGTCACTGAAGCTTTCTTT | CASSFLEGVTEAFF | - | many | TRBJ1-1 | TRBV12-3/TRBV12-4
TGTGCCAGCTCTAGCGGTAGCGGGACGGCCACAGATACGCAGTATTTT | CASSSGSGTATDTQYF | TRBD2 | many | TRBJ2-3 | TRBV6-1
TGTGCCAGCAGCCTCAGCCCCGAGACCCAGTACTTC | CASSLSPETQYF | - | many | TRBJ2-5 | TRBV7-2
TGCGCCAGCAGCCAAGCCGGCGCAGGGAACACTGAAGCTTTCTTT | CASSQAGAGNTEAFF | - | many | TRBJ1-1 | TRBV5-1
TGCAGTGCTAGGACTAGCGGGGCATACAATGAGCAGTTCTTC | CSARTSGAYNEQFF | TRBD2 | few | TRBJ2-1 | TRBV20-1
TGTGCCAGCAGTTTAGTCCAGGGAGCGGATACGCAGTATTTT | CASSLVQGADTQYF | - | many | TRBJ2-3 | TRBV12-3/TRBV12-4
TGCAGTGCTATTCTTCCAGGTAGCCGGTTACAGCCCCAGCATTTT | CSAILPGSRLQPQHF | - | many | TRBJ1-5 | TRBV20-1
TGTGCCAGCGACAGGGGGCCCTATGGCTACACCTTC | CASDRGPYGYTF | TRBD1 | many | TRBJ1-2 | TRBV12-3/TRBV12-4
TGCAGCGTTTACAGGCCAGAGGGCACAGATACGCAGTATTTT | CSVYRPEGTDTQYF | - | - | TRBJ2-3 | TRBV29-1
TGTGCCAGCAGCTCCATAGCGGGAACCACCTACAATGAGCAGTTCTTC | CASSSIAGTTYNEQFF | TRBD2 | many | TRBJ2-1 | TRBV7-3
TGCAGTGTTGGGGTCAGCGGGCTAGGCACAGATACGCAGTATTTT | CSVGVSGLGTDTQYF | - | many | TRBJ2-3 | TRBV20-1
TGCAGTGCTAGAGATTTCGGACAGGGAGCTAACTATGGCTACACCTTC | CSARDFGQGANYGYTF | TRBD1 | many | TRBJ1-2 | TRBV20-1
TGTGCCAGCAGCTTACTACAGGGGCCCTCGAATACGCAGTATTTT | CASSLLQGPSNTQYF | TRBD1 | many | TRBJ2-3 | TRBV7-8
TGCGCCAGCAGCCCCGGACTAGACCCGAACATTCAGTACTTC | CASSPGLDPNIQYF | TRBD2 | many | TRBJ2-4 | TRBV5-1
TGTGCCAGCAGCACGGACGAAGAGACCCAGTACTTC | CASSTDEETQYF | - | many | TRBJ2-5 | TRBV5-5
TGTGCCAGCAGTTTCTTGGGGCAGGACACTGAAGCTTTCTTT | CASSFLGQDTEAFF | - | many | TRBJ1-1 | TRBV27
TGCAGTGCCCCCCCAGTTCCAGATACGCAGTATTTT | CSAPPVPDTQYF | - | many | TRBJ2-3 | TRBV20-1
TGTGCCAGCAGCAGGGATCGTCATAGCACAGATACGCAGTATTTT | CASSRDRHSTDTQYF | - | - | TRBJ2-3 | TRBV21-1
TGTGCCAGCAGTCAAGGGACAGGTAAATCCTACGAGCAGTACTTC | CASSQGTGKSYEQYF | TRBD1 | many | TRBJ2-7 | TRBV25-1
TGTGCCAGCAGTCGCTTAGGACAGGGCTACGAGCAGTACTTC | CASSRLGQGYEQYF | TRBD1 | - | TRBJ2-7 | TRBV28
TGCGCCAGCAGCGTCGGACTAGCGGGACAAGAGACCCAGTACTTC | CASSVGLAGQETQYF | TRBD2 | - | TRBJ2-5 | TRBV5-1
TGTGCCTGGATTAGGGGCAACAATGAGCAGTTCTTC | CAWIRGNNEQFF | - | many | TRBJ2-1 | TRBV30
TGTGCCTGGAGTGGTCGAAGGCACACCGGGGAGCTGTTTTTT | CAWSGRRHTGELFF | - | - | TRBJ2-2 | TRBV30
TGTGCCAGCAGTTTCCCGGACTCCTACGAGCAGTACTTC | CASSFPDSYEQYF | - | many | TRBJ2-7 | TRBV28
TGTGCCAGTAGTACCCGGGACTCCACAGCAGCCAACTATGGCTACACCTTC | CASSTRDSTAANYGYTF | - | many | TRBJ1-2 | TRBV19
TGTGCCAGCAGTGGACAGGGGCTGGGCTACACCGGGGAGCTGTTTTTT | CASSGQGLGYTGELFF | TRBD1 | - | TRBJ2-2 | TRBV6-1
TGTGCCAGCAGCCCCCCGGGACTAGCGGGAGGCACCGGGGAGCTGTTTTTT | CASSPPGLAGGTGELFF | TRBD2 | many | TRBJ2-2 | TRBV7-2
TGTGCCATCAGTGAGTCGGAGGGCAATCAGCCCCAGCATTTT | CAISESEGNQPQHF | - | many | TRBJ1-5 | TRBV10-3
TGCGCCAGCAGCTTTAGAATACTAGCGGACGGGGAGCAGTTCTTC | CASSFRILADGEQFF | TRBD2 | many | TRBJ2-1 | TRBV5-1
TGCGCCAGCAGCGTCCGTCCGGGACAGTTTAATGAAAAACTGTTTTTT | CASSVRPGQFNEKLFF | TRBD1 | few | TRBJ1-4 | TRBV5-1
TGTGCCAGCAGCCAAGATAGGGTGTTGGGAAACACCATATATTTT | CASSQDRVLGNTIYF | - | many | TRBJ1-3 | TRBV3-1
TGCGCCAGCAGGCCTAGCAGCGGGACATACAATGAGCAGTTCTTC | CASRPSSGTYNEQFF | - | many | TRBJ2-1 | TRBV4-1
TGTGCCATCAGTGAGTCCGGCGGAAACACCGGGGAGCTGTTTTTT | CAISESGGNTGELFF | - | many | TRBJ2-2 | TRBV10-3
TGTGCCAGCAGTTCGACAGGGGGGGGCTCCTACGAGCAGTACTTC | CASSSTGGGSYEQYF | TRBD1 | many | TRBJ2-7 | TRBV28
TGCAGTGCTAGATCGGGCCCTGTCAGTGGCTACACCTTC | CSARSGPVSGYTF | - | many | TRBJ1-2 | TRBV20-1
TGCGCCAGCAGCTTCCGCCCGGGACTAGCGGGGGGGCCGTACTACAATGAGCAGTTCTTC | CASSFRPGLAGGPYYNEQFF | TRBD2 | - | TRBJ2-1 | TRBV5-1
TGTGCCAGCAGCTTGGGAATAAAAACTGAAGCTTTCTTT | CASSLGIKTEAFF | - | many | TRBJ1-1 | TRBV5-5
TGTGCCAGCAGCTCCGGGACAGGGATTGGTCAGCCCCAGCATTTT | CASSSGTGIGQPQHF | TRBD1 | many | TRBJ1-5 | TRBV5-6
TGCAGTGCCACGGGGGGCTACCAAGAGACCCAGTACTTC | CSATGGYQETQYF | - | many | TRBJ2-5 | TRBV20-1
TGCGCCAGCAGCCCCGGAACGGGTCCAAACTATGGCTACACCTTC | CASSPGTGPNYGYTF | - | many | TRBJ1-2 | TRBV5-1
TGTGCCTGGAGCCAATCAGGGGGCAATCAGCCCCAGCATTTT | CAWSQSGGNQPQHF | - | - | TRBJ1-5 | TRBV30
TGCAGCGTTGAACGGAGGATCCAAGAGACCCAGTACTTC | CSVERRIQETQYF | - | many | TRBJ2-5 | TRBV29-1
TGCAGCGTTGTGGTGGACAGGGGCCCTAATGGCATATATTTT | CSVVVDRGPNGIYF | TRBD1 | many | TRBJ1-3 | TRBV29-1
TGTGCCAGCAGCACCGGATCGAACACCGGGGAGCTGTTTTTT | CASSTGSNTGELFF | - | many | TRBJ2-2 | TRBV7-3